The 23 T cell receptor beta chains below all came from one sample that was sequenced in a study of blood T cells in healthy people across ages. A J-beta primer mix and a sample-barcoded 5' primer were used in a second PCR of roughly 7 to 12 cycles. TCRdb re-analysed the 5' RACE reads in MiXCR, keeping a single row per CDR3 protein. The sample has over 1,500,000 distinct CDR3 sequences, about 39% seen once. The source material was blood. The receptors derive from a human donor in good health.

This clonotype was counted a few times. This sequence joins TRBV11-2 and TRBJ1-2, with no clear D. This CDR3 has 14 amino acids. Per germline, CDR1 SGHAT and CDR2 FQNNGV. V lost 1 base and J 6 bases, leaving 12 bases between the germline ends. The CDR3 region has the DNA TGTGCCAGCAGCTTAGTAACGGGGTCCAATGGCTACACCTTC. It translates to CASSLVTGSNGYTF.

The V gene is TRBV5-3, the J gene TRBJ2-3; 9 positions agree with TRBD1. TRBV5-3 is known as an ORF, though its function is uncertain. V shed 4 bases and J 4 bases; nucleotides not matched to a gene: 7. The CDR3 consists of 15 residues. CDR3 amino acids: CARSQEQGAADTQYF. DNA for the CDR3: TGTGCCAGAAGCCAAGAACAGGGGGCCGCAGATACGCAGTATTTT.

The count of this clonotype is one. The chain employs TRBV2 and TRBJ1-1; D uncertain. The CDR3 is made up of 14 amino acids. With 8 bases removed from V and 4 bases from J, the gap between germline ends came to 17 bases. Per germline, CDR1 SNHLY and CDR2 FYNNEI. The CDR3 loop is CASGERTRVTEAFF. CDR3 in DNA: TGTGCCAGCGGAGAACGGACTCGGGTCACTGAAGCTTTCTTT.

In this sample, this clonotype turned up a few times. The rearrangement links TRBV7-8 to TRBJ1-6, with D uncertain. CDR3 size: 16 residues. Trimming shortened V by 1 base and J by 0 bases, and 7 bases separated the two germline ends. Germline CDR1 and CDR2: SGHVS and FQNEAQ. CDR3 coding DNA: TGTGCCAGCAGCTTAGTTGGGTTCTCCTATAATTCACCCCTCCACTTT. This encodes CASSLVGFSYNSPLHF.

This clonotype was seen a handful of times. V usage is TRBV18 and J usage is TRBJ2-1; 8 bases map to TRBD1. This CDR3 contains 16 residues. Germline V CDR1 and CDR2: KGHSH, LQKENI. V lost 6 bases, J lost 3 bases, and 10 bases stayed unmatched. The CDR3 here is CASSLTPGQVYNEQFF. The CDR3 DNA follows: TGTGCCAGCTCTCTTACCCCGGGACAGGTCTACAATGAGCAGTTCTTC.

The V gene is TRBV15, the J gene TRBJ1-2, with TRBD1 as a possible D gene (6 bases). The germline V gene encodes CDR1 LNHNV and CDR2 YYDKDF (reference sequence). This CDR3 is 17 amino acids long. The V end lost 5 bases, the J end lost 6 bases, and 25 bases lay between the germline ends. The CDR3 here is CATSVRGGNSGSNGYTF. The DNA of the CDR3 is TGTGCCACCAGCGTCAGGGGAGGGAACTCGGGGTCAAATGGCTACACCTTC. The whole variable domain, filled in from reference TRBV15 and TRBJ1-2, reads DAMVIQNPRYQVTQFGKPVTLSCSQTLNHNVMYWYQQKSSQAPKLLFHYYDKDFNNEADTPDNFQSRRPNTSFCFLDIRSPGLGDTAMYLCATSVRGGNSGSNGYTFGSGTRLTVV.

This clonotype showed up just a few times. This sequence joins TRBV9 and TRBJ2-3; D remains unclear. The CDR3 is 12 amino acids. Germline lookup yields CDR1 SGDLS and CDR2 YYNGEE. Trimming stripped 0 bases from V and 6 bases from J, with 5 bases between. CDR3 in amino acids: CASSVGVDTQYF. Here the CDR3 DNA reads TGTGCCAGCAGCGTAGGGGTGGATACGCAGTATTTT.

The rearrangement uses TRBV11-1 and TRBJ2-3; D gene unclear. The CDR3 is made up of 16 amino acids. V lost 4 bases to trimming and J lost 4 bases, with 18 bases between them. Germline V gene data show CDR1 as SGHAT and CDR2 as FQDESV (reference sequence). The CDR3 coding sequence is TGTGCCAGCAGCTCTTTTCAGTCCGGAGCAGCAGATACGCAGTATTTT. Its protein product is CASSSFQSGAADTQYF.

The genes are TRBV7-3 and TRBJ2-3; tentative D call: TRBD2 (6 bases). V lost 4 bases and J lost 6, with 14 bases in between. Germline V gene lookup returns CDR1 SGHTA and CDR2 FQGTGA. The CDR3 consists of 14 residues. The CDR3 nucleotides read TGTGCCAGCAGCTCTATCGGGGGAAAGGATACGCAGTATTTT. Its translation is CASSSIGGKDTQYF.

This rearrangement joins TRBV5-1 to TRBJ2-3; D possibly corresponds to TRBD2 (6 bases). The CDR3 loop spans 13 amino acids. Germline lookup yields CDR1 SGHRS and CDR2 YFSETQ. Trimming cost V 4 bases and J 2 bases, with 8 bases left between them. The CDR3 loop reads CASSGGITDTQYF. Written as DNA, the CDR3 is TGCGCCAGCAGCGGGGGGATCACAGATACGCAGTATTTT. Variable domain in full (rest from reference TRBV5-1 and TRBJ2-3): KAGVTQTPRYLIKTRGQQVTLSCSPISGHRSVSWYQQTPGQGLQFLFEYFSETQRNKGNFPGRFSGRQFSNSRSEMNVSTLELGDSALYLCASSGGITDTQYFGPGTRLTVL.

In this sample, this clonotype turned up a few times. This chain links TRBV7-2 with TRBJ2-7; TRBD1 aligns across 7 bases. Trimming at V came to 4 bases and at J to 2 bases, leaving 8 bases not matched to a gene. Germline CDR1 SGHTA, CDR2 FQGNSA. The CDR3 runs 15 residues. The CDR3 is CASSSPLTGAYEQYF. CDR3 bases: TGTGCCAGCAGCTCACCCCTTACAGGGGCCTACGAGCAGTACTTC.

CDR3 DNA: TGTGCCAGCAGCACGACCGGGACAGGGGGCGGAAACACCATATATTTT. It encodes CASSTTGTGGGNTIYF. V usage is TRBV7-2 and J usage is TRBJ1-3, with TRBD1 identical over 12 bases. The length of the CDR3 is 16 residues. V shed 5 bases and J 4 bases; nucleotides not matched to a gene: 6. Germline loops: CDR1 SGHTA, CDR2 FQGNSA. The entire variable domain, with the rest obtained from reference TRBV7-2 and TRBJ1-3, is as follows: GAGVSQSPSNKVTEKGKDVELRCDPISGHTALYWYRQSLGQGLEFLIYFQGNSAPDKSGLPSDRFSAERTGGSVSTLTIQRTQQEDSAVYLCASSTTGTGGGNTIYFGEGSWLTVV.

This chain joins TRBV4-3 and TRBJ1-1; D unclear. Trimming shortened V by 0 bases and J by 0 bases, and 11 bases separated the two germline ends. Germline-derived CDR1 and CDR2 are LGHNA and YSLEER. There are 16 residues in the CDR3. Here the CDR3 reads CASSQEYAVMNTEAFF. The CDR3 DNA follows: TGCGCCAGCAGCCAAGAGTACGCAGTGATGAACACTGAAGCTTTCTTT.

The chain is built from TRBV5-8 and TRBJ2-5; no clear D. The CDR3 spans 14 residues. CDR1 SGHTS and CDR2 YDEGEE come from the germline V gene. With 5 bases removed from V and 5 bases from J, the gap between germline ends came to 16 bases. The CDR3 loop is CASSYGRQMETQYF. Written as DNA, the CDR3 is TGTGCCAGCAGTTACGGCCGTCAGATGGAGACCCAGTACTTC.

This clonotype has only a few counts. The V gene is TRBV6-4, the J gene TRBJ1-1; 9 bases map to TRBD1. Germline V lookup: CDR1 MRHNA, CDR2 SNTAGT. With V trimmed by 6 bases and J by 2 bases, 4 bases remained unmatched. The CDR3 spans 14 residues. Here the CDR3 reads CASRLDRGNTEAFF. The CDR3 region has the DNA TGTGCCAGCAGATTGGACAGGGGTAACACTGAAGCTTTCTTT.

This clonotype was found a few times. This rearrangement joins TRBV29-1 to TRBJ2-3; D gene unclear. Germline assignment: CDR1 SQVTM and CDR2 ANQGSEA. V shed 5 bases and J shed 4 bases, with 7 bases lying between them. The CDR3 is 11 residues long. CDR3 sequence reads: CSVPSADTQYF. In DNA, the CDR3 is TGCAGCGTTCCCTCCGCAGATACGCAGTATTTT.

Comments on this clonotype: A junction boundary mismatches the germline segment, possibly from a read error. This sequence joins TRBV6-1 and TRBJ1-2; D might be TRBD1 (6 bases). There are 14 residues in the CDR3. CDR1 MNHNS and CDR2 SASEGT come from the germline V gene. In nucleotides, the CDR3 is TGTGCCGGCAGTGAAGCCGGGGGGCGTCCTTTCTACACCTTC. It is translated as CAGSEAGGRPFYTF.

This clonotype was seen only once. The junction departs from the called germline gene at one end, perhaps through a read error. J is TRBJ1-4 and V is TRBV29-1, with no clear D. Germline V gives CDR1 SQVTM, CDR2 ANQGSEA. The CDR3 loop spans 12 amino acids. The CDR3 spells CSVAALNEKRFF. The CDR3 DNA reads TGCAGCGTTGCCGCCTTAAATGAAAAACGGTTTTTT.

V usage is TRBV29-1 and J usage is TRBJ2-7, with 7 positions matching TRBD1. J gave up 4 bases and V 1 base, and 4 bases lay outside the gene matches. The CDR3 is 13 residues long. In germline, CDR1 is SQVTM, CDR2 ANQGSEA. The CDR3 nucleotides are TGCAGCGTTGAAGTGGGCAGGGGGTACGAGCAGTACTTC. This codes for CSVEVGRGYEQYF.

The chain recombines TRBV6-6 with TRBJ2-2, with TRBD1 matching over 7 bases. With V trimmed by 6 bases and J by 3 bases, 10 bases remained unmatched. This CDR3 comprises 16 residues. From germline, CDR1 is MNHNY and CDR2 SVGAGI (reference sequence). The DNA for the CDR3 is TGTGCCAGCAGGCCCGAGACAGGGCTCTACACCGGGGAGCTGTTTTTT. As protein: CASRPETGLYTGELFF.

This rearrangement joins TRBV5-1 to TRBJ2-6; no firm D call. Deletions cut 4 bases from V and 0 bases from J, with 14 bases between. Germline V gives CDR1 SGHRS, CDR2 YFSETQ. The CDR3 has 17 residues. CDR3 residues: CASSPKGVVSGANVLTF. DNA for the CDR3: TGCGCCAGCAGCCCTAAGGGTGTCGTCTCTGGGGCCAACGTCCTGACTTTC. Using reference TRBV5-1 and TRBJ2-6 for the parts outside the CDR3, the full variable domain is KAGVTQTPRYLIKTRGQQVTLSCSPISGHRSVSWYQQTPGQGLQFLFEYFSETQRNKGNFPGRFSGRQFSNSRSEMNVSTLELGDSALYLCASSPKGVVSGANVLTFGAGSRLTVL.

This clonotype was counted only a few times. The chain links TRBV4-2 to TRBJ2-3; TRBD2 matches 14 bases. Germline CDR1 LGHNA, CDR2 YNFKEQ. This CDR3 is built from 18 residues. The V segment lost 0 bases and the J segment 6 bases; nucleotides outside the gene matches: 8. The CDR3 nucleotides read TGTGCCAGCAGCCAAGATACTGGACTAGCGGGGGGAGGGGATACGCAGTATTTT. The encoded protein is CASSQDTGLAGGGDTQYF.

This clonotype was found a few times. This chain links TRBV27 with TRBJ2-3; TRBD2 matches 7 bases. V dropped 7 bases and J dropped 6; count of bases not matched to a gene: 4. The CDR3 contains 12 residues. Germline-derived CDR1 and CDR2 are MNHEY and SMNVEV (reference sequence). CDR3 DNA: TGTGCCAGCAAGTCGCGGGGGGATACGCAGTATTTT. This sequence encodes CASKSRGDTQYF.